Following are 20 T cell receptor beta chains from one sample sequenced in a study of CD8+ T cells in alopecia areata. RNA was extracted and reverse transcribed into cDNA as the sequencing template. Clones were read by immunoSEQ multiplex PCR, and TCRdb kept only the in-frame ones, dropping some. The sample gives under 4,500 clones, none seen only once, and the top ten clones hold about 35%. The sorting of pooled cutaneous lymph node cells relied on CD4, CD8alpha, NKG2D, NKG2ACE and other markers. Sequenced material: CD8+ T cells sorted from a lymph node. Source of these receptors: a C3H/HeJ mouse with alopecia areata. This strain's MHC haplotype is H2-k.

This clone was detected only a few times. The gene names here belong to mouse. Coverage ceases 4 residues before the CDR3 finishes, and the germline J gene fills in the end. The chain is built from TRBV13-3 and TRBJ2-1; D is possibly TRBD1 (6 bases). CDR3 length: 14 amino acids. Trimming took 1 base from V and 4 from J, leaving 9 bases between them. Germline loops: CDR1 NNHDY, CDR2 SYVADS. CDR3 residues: CASSDRGQYAEQFF. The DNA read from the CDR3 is TGTGCCAGCAGTGATAGGGGACAATATGCT.

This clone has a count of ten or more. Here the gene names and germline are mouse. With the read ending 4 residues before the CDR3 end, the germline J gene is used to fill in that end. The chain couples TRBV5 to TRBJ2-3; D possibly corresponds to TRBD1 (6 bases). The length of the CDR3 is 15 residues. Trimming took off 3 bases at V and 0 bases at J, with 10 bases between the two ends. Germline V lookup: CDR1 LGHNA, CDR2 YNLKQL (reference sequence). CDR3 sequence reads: CASSHQGSSAETLYF. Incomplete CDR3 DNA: TGTGCCAGCAGCCACCAGGGGTCTAGTGCAGAA.

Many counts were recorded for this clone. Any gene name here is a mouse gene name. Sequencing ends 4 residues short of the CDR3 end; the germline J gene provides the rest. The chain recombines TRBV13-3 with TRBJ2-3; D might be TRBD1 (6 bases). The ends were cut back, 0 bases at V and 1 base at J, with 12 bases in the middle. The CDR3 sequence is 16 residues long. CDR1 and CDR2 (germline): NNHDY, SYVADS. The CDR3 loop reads CASSDAQGWGAETLYF. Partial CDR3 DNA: TGTGCCAGCAGTGATGCACAGGGCTGGGGTGCAGAA.

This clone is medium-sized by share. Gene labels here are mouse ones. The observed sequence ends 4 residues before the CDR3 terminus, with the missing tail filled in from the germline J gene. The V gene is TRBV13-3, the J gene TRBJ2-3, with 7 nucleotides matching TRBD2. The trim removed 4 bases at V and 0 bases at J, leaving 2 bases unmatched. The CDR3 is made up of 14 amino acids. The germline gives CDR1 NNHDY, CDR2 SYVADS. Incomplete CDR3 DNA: TGTGCCAGCAGTCCTGGGGGAAGTGCAGAA. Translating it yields CASSPGGSAE. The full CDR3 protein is CASSPGGSAETLYF.

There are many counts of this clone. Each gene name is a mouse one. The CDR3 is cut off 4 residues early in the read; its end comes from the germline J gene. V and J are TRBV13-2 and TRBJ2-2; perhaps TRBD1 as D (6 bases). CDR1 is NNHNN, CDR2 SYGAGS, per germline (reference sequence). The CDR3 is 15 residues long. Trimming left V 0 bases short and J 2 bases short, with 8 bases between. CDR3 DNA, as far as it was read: TGTGCCAGCGGTGATGCGAGGGGGAACACCGGG. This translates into CASGDARGNTG. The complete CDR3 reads CASGDARGNTGQLYF.

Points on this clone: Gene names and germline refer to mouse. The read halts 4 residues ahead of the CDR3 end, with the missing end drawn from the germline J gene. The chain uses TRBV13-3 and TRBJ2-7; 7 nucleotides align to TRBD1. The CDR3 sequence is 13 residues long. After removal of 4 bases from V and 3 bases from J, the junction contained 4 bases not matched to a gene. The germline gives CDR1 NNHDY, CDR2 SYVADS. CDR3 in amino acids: CASSSDRVYEQYF. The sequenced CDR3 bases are TGTGCCAGCAGTAGCGACAGGGTCTAT.

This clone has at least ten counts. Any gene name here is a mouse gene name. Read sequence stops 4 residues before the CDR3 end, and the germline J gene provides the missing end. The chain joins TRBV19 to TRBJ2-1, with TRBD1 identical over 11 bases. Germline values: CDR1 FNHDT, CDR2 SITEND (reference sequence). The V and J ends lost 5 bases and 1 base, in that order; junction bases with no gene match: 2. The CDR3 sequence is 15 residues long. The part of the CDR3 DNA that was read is TGTGCCAGCAGCCGGGACAGGGGGAACTATGCT. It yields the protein CASSRDRGNYA. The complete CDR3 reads CASSRDRGNYAEQFF.

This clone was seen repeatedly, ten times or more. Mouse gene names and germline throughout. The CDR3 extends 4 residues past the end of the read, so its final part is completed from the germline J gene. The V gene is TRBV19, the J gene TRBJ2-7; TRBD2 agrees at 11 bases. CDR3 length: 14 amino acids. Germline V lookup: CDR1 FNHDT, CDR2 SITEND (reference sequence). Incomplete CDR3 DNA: TGTGCCAGCAGTATCCGGGACTGGGGGTAT. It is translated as CASSIRDWGY. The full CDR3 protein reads CASSIRDWGYEQYF.

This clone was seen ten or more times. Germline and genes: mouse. The CDR3 loop is CASSQDILGKGQNTLYF. The covered CDR3 bases are TGTGCCAGCAGCCAAGATATACTGGGGAAGGGTCAAAAC. The rearrangement uses TRBV5 and TRBJ2-4, with 7 bases fitting TRBD2. The CDR3 is cut off 4 residues early in the read; its end comes from the germline J gene. V dropped 0 bases and J dropped 1; count of bases not matched to a gene: 7. CDR1 is LGHNA, CDR2 YNLKQL, per germline (reference sequence). This CDR3 comprises 17 residues.

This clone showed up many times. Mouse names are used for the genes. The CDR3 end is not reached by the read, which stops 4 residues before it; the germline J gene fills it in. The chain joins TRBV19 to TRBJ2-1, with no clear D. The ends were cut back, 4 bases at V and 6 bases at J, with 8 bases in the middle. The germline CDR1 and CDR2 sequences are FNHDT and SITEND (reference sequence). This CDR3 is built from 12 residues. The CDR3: CASSQGFAEQFF. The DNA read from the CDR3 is TGTGCCAGCAGTCAAGGGTTTGCT.

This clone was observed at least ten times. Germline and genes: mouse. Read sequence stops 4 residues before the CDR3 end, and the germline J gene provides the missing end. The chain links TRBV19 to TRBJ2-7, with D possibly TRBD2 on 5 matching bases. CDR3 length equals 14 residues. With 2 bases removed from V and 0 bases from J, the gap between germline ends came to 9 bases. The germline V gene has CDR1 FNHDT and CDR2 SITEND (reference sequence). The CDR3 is CASSIWESSYEQYF. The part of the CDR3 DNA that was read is TGTGCCAGCAGTATCTGGGAGAGCTCCTAT. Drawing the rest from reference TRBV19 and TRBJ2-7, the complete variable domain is GGIITQTPKFLIGQEGQKLTLKCQQNFNHDTMYWYRQDSGKGLRLIYYSITENDLQKGDLSEGYDASREKKSSFSLTVTSAQKNEMAVFLCASSIWESSYEQYFGPGTRLTVL.

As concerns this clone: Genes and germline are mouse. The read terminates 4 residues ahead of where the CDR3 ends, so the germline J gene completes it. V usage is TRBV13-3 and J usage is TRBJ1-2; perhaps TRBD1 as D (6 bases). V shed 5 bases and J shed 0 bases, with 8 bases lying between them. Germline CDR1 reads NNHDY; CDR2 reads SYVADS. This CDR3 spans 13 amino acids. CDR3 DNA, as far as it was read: TGTGCCAGCAGAGGGACATCAAACTCC. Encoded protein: CASRGTSNS. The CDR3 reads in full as CASRGTSNSDYTF.

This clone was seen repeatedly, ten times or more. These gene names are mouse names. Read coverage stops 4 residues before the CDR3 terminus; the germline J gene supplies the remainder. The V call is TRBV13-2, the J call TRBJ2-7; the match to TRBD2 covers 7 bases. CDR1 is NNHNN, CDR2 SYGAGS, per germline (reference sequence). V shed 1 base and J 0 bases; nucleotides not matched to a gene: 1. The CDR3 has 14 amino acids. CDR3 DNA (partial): TGTGCCAGCGGTGATCTGGGGGACTCCTAT. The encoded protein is CASGDLGDSY. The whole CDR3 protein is CASGDLGDSYEQYF.

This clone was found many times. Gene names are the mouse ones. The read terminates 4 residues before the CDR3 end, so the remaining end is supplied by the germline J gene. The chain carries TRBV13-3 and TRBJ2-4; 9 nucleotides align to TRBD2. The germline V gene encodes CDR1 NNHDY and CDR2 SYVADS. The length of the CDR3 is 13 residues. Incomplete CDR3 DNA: TGTGCCAGCAGTGGACTGGGGGAAAAC. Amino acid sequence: CASSGLGEN. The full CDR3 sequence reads CASSGLGENTLYF.

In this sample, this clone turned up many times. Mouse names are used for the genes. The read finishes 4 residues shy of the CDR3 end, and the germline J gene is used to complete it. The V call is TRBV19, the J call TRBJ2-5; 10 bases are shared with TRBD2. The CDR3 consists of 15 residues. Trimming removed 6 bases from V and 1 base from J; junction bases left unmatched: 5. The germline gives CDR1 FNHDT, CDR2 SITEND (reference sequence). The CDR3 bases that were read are TGTGCCAGCACCCCTGACTGGGGGGACCAAGAC. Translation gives CASTPDWGDQD. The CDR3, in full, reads CASTPDWGDQDTQYF.

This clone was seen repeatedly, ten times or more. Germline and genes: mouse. The CDR3 here is CASSIIYAEQFF. The sequenced CDR3 bases are TGTGCCAGCAGTATCATCTATGCT. This rearrangement joins TRBV19 to TRBJ2-1; D uncertain. Coverage ceases 4 residues before the CDR3 finishes, and the germline J gene fills in the end. Per germline, CDR1 FNHDT and CDR2 SITEND (reference sequence). The CDR3 is 12 amino acids. V was cut by 2 bases and J by 3 bases, with 3 bases left in between.

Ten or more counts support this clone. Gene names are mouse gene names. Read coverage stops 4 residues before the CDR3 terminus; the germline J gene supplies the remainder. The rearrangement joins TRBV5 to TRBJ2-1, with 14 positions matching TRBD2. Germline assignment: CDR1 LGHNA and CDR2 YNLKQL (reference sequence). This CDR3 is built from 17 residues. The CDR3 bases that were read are TGTGCCAGCAGCCAAGAGACGGGACTGGGGGGGCGGGCT. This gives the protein CASSQETGLGGRA. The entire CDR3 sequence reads CASSQETGLGGRAEQFF.

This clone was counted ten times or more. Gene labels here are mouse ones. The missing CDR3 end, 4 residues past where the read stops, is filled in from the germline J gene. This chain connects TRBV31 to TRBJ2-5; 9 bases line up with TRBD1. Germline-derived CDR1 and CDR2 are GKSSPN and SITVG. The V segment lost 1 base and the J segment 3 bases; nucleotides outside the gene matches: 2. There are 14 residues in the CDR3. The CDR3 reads CAWSQQGAQDTQYF. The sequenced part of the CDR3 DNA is TGTGCCTGGAGTCAACAGGGGGCTCAAGAC.

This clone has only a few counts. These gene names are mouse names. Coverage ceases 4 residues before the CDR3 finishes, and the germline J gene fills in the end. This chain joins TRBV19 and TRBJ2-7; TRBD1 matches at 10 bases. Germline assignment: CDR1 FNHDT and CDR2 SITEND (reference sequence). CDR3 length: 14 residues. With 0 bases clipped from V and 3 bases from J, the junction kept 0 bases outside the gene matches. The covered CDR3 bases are TGTGCCAGCAGTATAGGGGACAGGGGCTAT. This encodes CASSIGDRGY. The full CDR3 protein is CASSIGDRGYEQYF.

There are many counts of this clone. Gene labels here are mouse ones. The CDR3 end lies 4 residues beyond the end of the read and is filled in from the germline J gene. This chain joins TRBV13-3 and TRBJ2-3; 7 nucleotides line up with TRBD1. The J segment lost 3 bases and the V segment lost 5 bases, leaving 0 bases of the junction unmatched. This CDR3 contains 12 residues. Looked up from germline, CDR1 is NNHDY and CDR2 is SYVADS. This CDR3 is CASRDRAETLYF. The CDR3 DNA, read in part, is TGTGCCAGCAGGGACAGGGCAGAA.